The clone carrying this T cell receptor beta chain is classed as medium-sized. Its cognate antigen is unknown. The repertoire came from unfractionated whole blood and reflected all unsorted peripheral T cells. The data stem from a study of HIV-infected patients and healthy controls. General study points: During therapy, HIV-associated CDR3s fell significantly in frequency, while CMV-associated CDR3s did not change significantly. The diversity differences were not explained by slight age and sex differences between study cohorts.

About 450 ng RNA was reverse transcribed with alpha and beta constant-region primers. Separate chain-specific third strand synthesis with multiplexing indices produced the alpha and beta libraries. TCRdb recomputed calls from the 5' RACE reads with MiXCR, one row per CDR3 protein. Of roughly 9,700 distinct CDR3 sequences in the sample, approximately 8% are singletons; the top ten hold roughly 3.6%. The CDR3 runs to 14 residues. Per germline, CDR1 MNHEY and CDR2 SMNVEV (reference sequence). Trimming left V 6 bases short and J 5 bases short, with 14 bases between. The clonotype was recovered from an adult in good health. Sequenced material: blood. This chain connects TRBV27 to TRBJ1-5; D is possibly TRBD1 (6 bases). The DNA of the CDR3 is TGTGCCAGCAGCCATGGGGGGGGCTATCAGCCCCAGCATTTT. It specifies CASSHGGGYQPQHF.